One T cell receptor (beta chain) is described in this entry. A much larger clonotype is one base distant, so this may be a read error. The germline V gene has CDR1 PRHDT and CDR2 FYEKMQ (reference sequence). This CDR3 is built from 15 residues. With 5 bases removed from V and 3 bases from J, the gap between germline ends came to 13 bases. This sample was taken from a study of human T cells and chemical hapten exposure. At the level of the study: All patients underwent weekly scalp dosing with diphenylcyclopropenone for the full approximately 25-week study.

Documented time point: patch test 2, 6 weeks after DPC sensitization. As for treatment: therapeutic diphenylcyclopropenone sensitization with weekly scalp DPC. Venepuncture was done earlier than the placement of each patch test. MiXCR, run by TCRdb on the RACE reads, gives a single entry per CDR3 protein. The sample contains over 60,000 distinct CDR3 sequences, 9% to 12% of which appear only once. This clonotype originated in a woman aged 45-65 years with alopecia areata. Some clones in this sample may be carry-over from other donors' samples. This chain connects TRBV13 to TRBJ2-2; weak D call: TRBD1 (6 bases). Sequences were derived from whole blood, sampled in connection with sensitization to the hapten diphenylcyclopropenone (DPC). CDR3 loop: CASSALQGYTGELFF. In DNA, the CDR3 is TGTGCCAGCAGCGCCCTACAGGGTTACACCGGGGAGCTGTTTTTT.